These 3 T cell receptor beta chains were sequenced from one sample in a study of beta chain features in type 1 diabetes. Expressed TCRB transcripts got sequenced, as all isolated RNA was reverse transcribed. Measured with immunoSEQ multiplex PCR; TCRdb has only the in-frame clones, and not every one. Of fewer than 650,000 clones in the sample, roughly 15% were seen once. Sequencing was performed on naive CD4+ T cells from blood. All receptors derive from a man younger than 35 in good health.

V gene TRBV7-9 combines with J gene TRBJ2-1, with D perhaps matching TRBD1 (6 bases). CDR1 and CDR2 from the germline V gene are SEHNR and FQNEAQ (reference sequence). Trimming left V 7 bases short and J 9 bases short, with 28 bases between. CDR3 length equals 17 residues. The CDR3 nucleotides are TGTGCCAGCACCCGACGATTAGGGGGAAGAACCCCCCCTGAGCAGTTCTTC. Its translation: CASTRRLGGRTPPEQFF.

This clone has only a few counts. The rearrangement uses TRBV4-1 and TRBJ2-7; TRBD1 matches 9 bases. V shed 1 base and J 5 bases; nucleotides not matched to a gene: 6. The length of the CDR3 is 15 residues. Per the germline V gene, CDR1 is MGHRA and CDR2 is YSYEKL. The CDR3 loop reads CASSQVGQGIHEQYF. Here the CDR3 DNA reads TGCGCCAGCAGCCAAGTAGGACAGGGGATTCACGAGCAGTACTTC.

This clone was picked up a small number of times. The chain is built from TRBV5-1 and TRBJ1-4; the D gene is possibly TRBD1 (6 bases). Germline CDR1 is SGHRS and CDR2 is YFSETQ. V lost 3 bases and J 6 bases, leaving 9 bases between the germline ends. This CDR3 is 13 amino acids long. The CDR3 DNA reads as TGCGCCAGCAGCTCAGGGGCAGATGAAAAACTGTTTTTT. It yields the protein CASSSGADEKLFF.